A selection of T cell receptor beta chains follows, all from one sample in a study of radiotherapy plus CTLA-4 blockade in lung cancer. Profiling relied on immunoSEQ multiplex PCR, and the TCRdb table lists in-frame clones only, not all of them. This table has tens of thousands of clones, approximately 86% appearing once. Sample: peripheral blood, taken from a patient treated with radiotherapy plus ipilimumab. Receptor source: a human donor with non-small cell lung cancer that progressed on radiotherapy plus ipilimumab. Both conserved end residues are part of each CDR3. The D gene is left open where the match is weak. Some rows mark clone size as missing; the rest say once, few, many or name a class of expanded clone.

v_gene,abundance,j_gene,d_gene,CDR3aa,CDR3nt
TRBV4-2,-,TRBJ1-2,TRBD1,CASSQEVGTGGYYGYTF,TGTGCCAGCAGCCAAGAAGTCGGGACAGGGGGATACTATGGCTACACCTTC
TRBV7-9,-,TRBJ1-4,-,CASSLHVGRENEKLFF,TGTGCCAGCAGCTTACATGTCGGCAGGGAAAATGAAAAACTGTTTTTT
TRBV4-3,-,TRBJ2-3,TRBD2,CASARGLATDTQYF,TGCGCCAGCGCGAGGGGACTAGCGACAGATACGCAGTATTTT
TRBV29-1,-,TRBJ2-3,TRBD2,CSVGYGTRASTDTQYF,TGCAGCGTTGGCTATGGGACTAGGGCTAGCACAGATACGCAGTATTTT
TRBV4-1,-,TRBJ1-2,TRBD1,CASSQAGQGGSNYGYTF,TGCGCCAGCAGCCAAGCGGGACAGGGAGGGTCTAACTATGGCTACACCTTC
TRBV6-1,-,TRBJ2-3,-,CASSEEGRHHTQYF,TGTGCCAGCAGTGAAGAGGGCAGGCATCATACGCAGTATTTT
TRBV4-2,-,TRBJ1-4,TRBD1,CASSQDGTGDNEKLFF,TGTGCCAGCAGCCAAGACGGGACAGGGGATAATGAAAAACTGTTTTTT
TRBV5-1,-,TRBJ2-3,-,CASSLRADTQYF,TGCGCCAGCAGCTTGAGAGCAGATACGCAGTATTTT
TRBV6-5,-,TRBJ2-7,-,CASSRDGAYEQYF,TGTGCCAGCAGTCGGGACGGTGCCTACGAGCAGTACTTC
TRBV7-9,-,TRBJ2-7,TRBD1,CASRTGTGSYEQYF,TGTGCCAGCAGGACCGGGACAGGGTCCTACGAGCAGTACTTC
TRBV7-2,-,TRBJ2-7,TRBD2,CASSPSGTSSYEQYF,TGTGCCAGCAGCCCTAGCGGGACAAGCTCCTACGAGCAGTACTTC
TRBV7-2,-,TRBJ2-7,TRBD2,CASSQRTSGMASYEQYF,TGTGCCAGCAGCCAAAGGACTAGCGGGATGGCGTCCTACGAGCAGTACTTC
TRBV5-4,-,TRBJ2-5,TRBD2,CASSLSAGGIGETQYF,TGTGCCAGCAGCTTGTCGGCGGGAGGGATAGGGGAGACCCAGTACTTC
TRBV6-1,-,TRBJ1-1,-,CASSPSFTEAFF,TGTGCCAGCAGCCCAAGTTTCACTGAAGCTTTCTTT
TRBV5-5,-,TRBJ2-5,-,CASSLRGQSQETQYF,TGTGCCAGCAGCCTACGGGGGCAATCACAAGAGACCCAGTACTTC
TRBV7-5,-,TRBJ2-5,-,CARSRPDMYQETQYF,TGTGCCAGAAGCCGACCGGACATGTACCAAGAGACCCAGTACTTC
TRBV13,-,TRBJ1-4,TRBD1,CASSHWGGQDNEKLFF,TGTGCCAGCAGTCATTGGGGGGGACAGGATAATGAAAAACTGTTTTTT
TRBV18,-,TRBJ2-5,-,CASSPPAGETQYF,TGTGCCAGCTCACCACCCGCAGGGGAGACCCAGTACTTC
TRBV5-1,-,TRBJ2-5,-,CASSLDRVGETQYF,TGCGCCAGCAGCTTGGACAGGGTGGGGGAGACCCAGTACTTC
TRBV4-2,-,TRBJ1-2,-,CASSQSDGAYGYTF,TGTGCCAGCAGCCAATCAGACGGCGCTTATGGCTACACCTTC
TRBV11-3,-,TRBJ2-1,TRBD2,CASSGHSGSSYNEQFF,TGTGCCAGCAGCGGACATAGCGGGAGCTCCTACAATGAGCAGTTCTTC
TRBV29-1,-,TRBJ1-5,-,CSVEVGGRGNQPQHF,TGCAGCGTTGAAGTCGGGGGCAGGGGCAATCAGCCCCAGCATTTT
TRBV29-1,-,TRBJ2-3,-,CSVPGTLRDTQYF,TGCAGCGTCCCCGGGACTCTTAGGGATACGCAGTATTTT
TRBV4-2,-,TRBJ1-2,TRBD1,CASSPNAGTVYGYTF,TGTGCCAGCAGCCCGAACGCCGGGACAGTCTATGGCTACACCTTC
TRBV27,-,TRBJ1-6,-,CASRLRAGAVNSPLHF,TGTGCCAGCAGACTCCGGGCAGGTGCCGTTAATTCACCCCTCCACTTT
TRBV27,once,TRBJ2-6,-,CASFPTGGSMGGSGANVLTF,TGTGCCAGCTTCCCCACAGGAGGGTCAATGGGTGGCTCTGGGGCCAACGTCCTGACTTTC
TRBV4-3,-,TRBJ2-1,-,CASSQESGASDEQFF,TGCGCCAGCAGCCAAGAATCGGGGGCGAGCGATGAGCAGTTCTTC
TRBV5-1,-,TRBJ1-1,-,CASGHYGGRDEAFF,TGCGCCAGCGGACATTATGGGGGACGGGATGAAGCTTTCTTT
TRBV4-3,-,TRBJ1-2,TRBD1,CASSQERQGGYGYTF,TGCGCCAGCAGCCAAGAGAGGCAGGGGGGTTATGGCTACACCTTC
TRBV7-2,-,TRBJ1-6,TRBD1,CASRGTGQSNSPLHF,TGTGCCAGCAGGGGCACGGGACAGAGTAATTCACCCCTCCACTTT
TRBV4-2,once,TRBJ2-2,TRBD1,CASSQLTGEYTGELFF,TGTGCCAGCAGCCAACTAACAGGGGAGTACACCGGGGAGCTGTTTTTT
TRBV30,few,TRBJ1-5,-,CAWNQGLSNQPQHF,TGTGCCTGGAACCAGGGACTCAGCAATCAGCCCCAGCATTTT
TRBV28,-,TRBJ1-1,-,CASSLPSQGGRAFF,TGTGCCAGCAGTTTACCCTCACAGGGAGGGAGGGCTTTCTTT
TRBV19,-,TRBJ1-3,-,CASSRQGTGNTIYF,TGTGCCAGTAGTCGCCAGGGGACGGGAAACACCATATATTTT
TRBV27,-,TRBJ2-1,TRBD2,CASRGRGGRDEQFF,TGTGCCAGCAGGGGGCGGGGGGGCCGCGATGAGCAGTTCTTC
TRBV11-2,-,TRBJ2-3,-,CASSLEGNTQYF,TGTGCCAGCAGCTTAGAGGGGAATACGCAGTATTTT
TRBV5-1,once,TRBJ2-7,TRBD2,CASSSGTSGSSTYEQYF,TGCGCCAGCAGCTCCGGGACTAGCGGGAGCTCTACCTACGAGCAGTACTTC
TRBV5-1,-,TRBJ2-5,-,CASSLRGPGTPTLQETQYF,TGCGCCAGCAGCTTGAGAGGGCCCGGGACACCGACCCTCCAAGAGACCCAGTACTTC
TRBV11-2,once,TRBJ1-1,-,CASSLAVGTPMNTEAFF,TGTGCCAGCAGCTTAGCGGTGGGGACACCGATGAACACTGAAGCTTTCTTT
TRBV7-9,-,TRBJ2-5,-,CASSPVLETQYF,TGTGCCAGCAGCCCCGTTCTAGAGACCCAGTACTTC
TRBV27,-,TRBJ2-7,-,CASSYFDEQYF,TGTGCCAGCAGTTATTTCGACGAGCAGTACTTC
TRBV28,-,TRBJ2-7,-,CASTTPVLYEQYF,TGTGCCAGTACCACCCCCGTCCTTTACGAGCAGTACTTC
TRBV7-8,-,TRBJ1-2,-,CASSLQAEDYGYTF,TGTGCCAGCAGCTTACAGGCGGAGGACTATGGCTACACCTTC